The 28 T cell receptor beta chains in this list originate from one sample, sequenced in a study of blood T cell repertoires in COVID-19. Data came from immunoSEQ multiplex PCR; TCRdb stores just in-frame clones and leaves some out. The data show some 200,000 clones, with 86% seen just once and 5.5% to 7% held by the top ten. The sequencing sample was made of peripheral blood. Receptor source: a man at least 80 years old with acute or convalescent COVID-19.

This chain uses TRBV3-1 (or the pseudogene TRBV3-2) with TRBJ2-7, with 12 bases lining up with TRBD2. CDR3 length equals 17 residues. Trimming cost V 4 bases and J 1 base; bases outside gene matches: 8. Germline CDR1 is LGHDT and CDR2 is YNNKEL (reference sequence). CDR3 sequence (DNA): TGTGCCAGCAGCCGCCGCGCCGGGACTAGCGGGTCCTACGAGCAGTACGTC. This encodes CASSRRAGTSGSYEQYV.

The CDR3, as DNA: TGTGCCAGCAGTACGGGGGTCGGGGGCTATGGCTACACCTTC. Amino acid sequence: CASSTGVGGYGYTF. The rearrangement links TRBV6-5 to TRBJ1-2, with a weak D call TRBD1 (5 bases). The CDR3 runs to 14 residues. Germline CDR1 reads MNHEY; CDR2 reads SVGAGI. The V end lost 5 bases, the J end lost 4 bases, and 14 bases lay between the germline ends.

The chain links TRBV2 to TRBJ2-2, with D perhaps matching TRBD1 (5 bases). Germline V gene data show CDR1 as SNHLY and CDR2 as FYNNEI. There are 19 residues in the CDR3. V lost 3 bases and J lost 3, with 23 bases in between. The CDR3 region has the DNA TGTGCCAGCAGTGATGCGGCGTCACCTTGGGCCAGGGACACCGGGGAGCTGTTTTTT. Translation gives CASSDAASPWARDTGELFF.

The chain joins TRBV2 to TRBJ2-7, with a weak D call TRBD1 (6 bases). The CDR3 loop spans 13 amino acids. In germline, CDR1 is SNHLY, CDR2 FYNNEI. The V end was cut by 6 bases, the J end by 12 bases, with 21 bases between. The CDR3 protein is CASRERTADGTYV. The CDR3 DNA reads TGTGCCAGCAGAGAGAGGACAGCCGACGGCACGTACGTC.

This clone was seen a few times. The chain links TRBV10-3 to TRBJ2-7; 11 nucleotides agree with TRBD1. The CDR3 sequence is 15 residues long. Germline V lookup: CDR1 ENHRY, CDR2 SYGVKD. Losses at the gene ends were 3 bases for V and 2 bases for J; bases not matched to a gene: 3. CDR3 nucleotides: TGTGCCATCAGTGAAGAGGGACAGGGGGCCTACGAGCAGTACTTC. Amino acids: CAISEEGQGAYEQYF.

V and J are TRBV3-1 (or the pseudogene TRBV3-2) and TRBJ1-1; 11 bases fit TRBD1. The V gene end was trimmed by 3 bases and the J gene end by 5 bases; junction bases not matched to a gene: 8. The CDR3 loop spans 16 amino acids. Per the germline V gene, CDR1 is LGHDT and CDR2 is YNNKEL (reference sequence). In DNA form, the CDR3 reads TGTGCCAGCAGCCATGCGGGACAGGGGGTTGGTACTGAAGCTTTCTTT. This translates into CASSHAGQGVGTEAFF.

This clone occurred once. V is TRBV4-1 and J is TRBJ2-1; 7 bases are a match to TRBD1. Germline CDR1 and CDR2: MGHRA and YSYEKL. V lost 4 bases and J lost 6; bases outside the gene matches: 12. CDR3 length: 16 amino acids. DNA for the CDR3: TGCGCCAGCAGCCCTTCTCGGGACAGAAACATCAATGAGCAGTTCTTC. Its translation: CASSPSRDRNINEQFF.

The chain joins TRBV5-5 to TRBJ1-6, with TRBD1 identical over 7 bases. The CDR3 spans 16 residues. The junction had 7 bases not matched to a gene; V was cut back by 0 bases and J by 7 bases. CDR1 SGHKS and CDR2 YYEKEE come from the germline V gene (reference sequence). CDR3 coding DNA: TGTGCCAGCAGCTTGGACAGGGGATCTAGCAATTCACCCCTCCACTTT. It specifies CASSLDRGSSNSPLHF.

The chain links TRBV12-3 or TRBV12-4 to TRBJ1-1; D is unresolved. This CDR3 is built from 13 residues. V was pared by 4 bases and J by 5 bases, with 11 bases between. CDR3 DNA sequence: TGTGCCAGCAGTTCGAATCGAGGGACTGAAGCTTTCTTT. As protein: CASSSNRGTEAFF.

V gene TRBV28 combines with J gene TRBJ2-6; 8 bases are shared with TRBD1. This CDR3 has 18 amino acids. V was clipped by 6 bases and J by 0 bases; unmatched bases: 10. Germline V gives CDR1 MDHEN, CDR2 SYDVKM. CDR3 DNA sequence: TGTGCCAGCAGCCGATTTACAGGGGGTTCCTCTGGGGCCAACGTCCTGACTTTC. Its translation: CASSRFTGGSSGANVLTF.

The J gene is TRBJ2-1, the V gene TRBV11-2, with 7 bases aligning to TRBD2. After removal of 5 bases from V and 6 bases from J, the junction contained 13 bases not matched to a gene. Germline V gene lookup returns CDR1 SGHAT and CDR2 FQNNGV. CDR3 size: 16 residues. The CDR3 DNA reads TGTGCCAGCAGCCCCTCGGGGGGATTAGCCATCAATGAGCAGTTCTTC. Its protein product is CASSPSGGLAINEQFF.

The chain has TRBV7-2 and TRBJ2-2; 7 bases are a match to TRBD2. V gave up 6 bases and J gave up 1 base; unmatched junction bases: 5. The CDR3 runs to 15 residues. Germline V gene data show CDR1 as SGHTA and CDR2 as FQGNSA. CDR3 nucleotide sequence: TGTGCCAGCAGACGACTAGCACTGAACACCGGGGAGCTGTTTTTT. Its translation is CASRRLALNTGELFF.

The CDR3: CATSDYDGSANYNEQFF. The DNA of the CDR3 is TGTGCCACCAGTGATTACGACGGGAGCGCTAATTACAATGAGCAGTTCTTC. The genes are TRBV24-1 and TRBJ2-1, with a weak D call TRBD2 (6 bases). Germline V CDR1 and CDR2: KGHDR, SFDVKD. This CDR3 has 17 residues. V gave up 2 bases and J gave up 4 bases, with 17 bases separating them.

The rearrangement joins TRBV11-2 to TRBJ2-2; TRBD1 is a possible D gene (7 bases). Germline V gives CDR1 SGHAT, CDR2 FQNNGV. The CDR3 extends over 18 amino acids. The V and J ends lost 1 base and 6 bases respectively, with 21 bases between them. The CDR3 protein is CASSLGVRGAGSAGELFF. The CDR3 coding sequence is TGTGCCAGCAGCTTAGGTGTCAGGGGGGCCGGGAGCGCCGGGGAGCTGTTTTTT.

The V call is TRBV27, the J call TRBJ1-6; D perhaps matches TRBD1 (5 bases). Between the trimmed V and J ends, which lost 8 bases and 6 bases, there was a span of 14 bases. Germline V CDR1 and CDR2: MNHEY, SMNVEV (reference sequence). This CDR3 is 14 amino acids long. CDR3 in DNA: TGTGCCAGCTGCGGGGCAGTCCTTAATTCACCCCTCCACTTT. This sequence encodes CASCGAVLNSPLHF.

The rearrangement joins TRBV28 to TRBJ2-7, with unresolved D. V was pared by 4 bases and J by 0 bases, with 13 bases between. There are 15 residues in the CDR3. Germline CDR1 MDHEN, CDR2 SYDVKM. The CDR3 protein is CASSSVGIGSYEQYV. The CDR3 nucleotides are TGTGCCAGCAGTTCGGTTGGTATCGGCTCCTACGAGCAGTACGTC.

The CDR3 coding sequence is TGCAGTGCTAGTCCTGGATCGGGCAATGAGCAGTTCTTC. It specifies CSASPGSGNEQFF. The chain joins TRBV20-1 to TRBJ2-1; no clear D. V was clipped by 3 bases and J by 6 bases, with 12 bases between them. CDR1 is DFQATT and CDR2 is SNEGSKA in the germline V gene (reference sequence). The CDR3 extends over 13 amino acids.

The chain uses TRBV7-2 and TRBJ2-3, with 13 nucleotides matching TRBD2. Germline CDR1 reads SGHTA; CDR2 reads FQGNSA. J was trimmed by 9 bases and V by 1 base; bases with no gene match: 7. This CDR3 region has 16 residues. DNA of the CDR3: TGTGCCAGCAGCTTAGAACTAGCGGGAGGGCCAAGAACGCAGTATTTT. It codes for CASSLELAGGPRTQYF.

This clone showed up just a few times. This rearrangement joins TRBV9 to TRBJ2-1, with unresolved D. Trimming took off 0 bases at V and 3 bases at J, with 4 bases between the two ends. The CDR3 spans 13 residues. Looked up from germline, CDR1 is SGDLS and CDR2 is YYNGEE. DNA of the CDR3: TGTGCCAGCAGCGTAGCGGGCTACAATGAGCAGTTCTTC. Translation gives CASSVAGYNEQFF.

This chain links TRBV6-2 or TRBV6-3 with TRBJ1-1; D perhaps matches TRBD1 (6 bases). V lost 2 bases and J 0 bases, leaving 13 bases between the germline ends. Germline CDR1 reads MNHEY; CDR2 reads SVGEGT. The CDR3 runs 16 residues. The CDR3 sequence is CASSYLGQPLNTEAFF. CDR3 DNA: TGTGCCAGCAGTTACCTCGGACAGCCTTTGAACACTGAAGCTTTCTTT.

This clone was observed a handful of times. CDR3 protein: CASSPGTSGAVRADTQYF. The CDR3 DNA reads TGTGCCAGCAGCCCCGGGACTAGCGGGGCGGTTCGGGCAGATACGCAGTATTTT. The chain carries TRBV4-2 and TRBJ2-3, with 13 bases lining up with TRBD2. Germline-derived CDR1 and CDR2 are LGHNA and YNFKEQ. With 4 bases clipped from V and 4 bases from J, the junction kept 11 bases outside the gene matches. The length of the CDR3 is 18 residues.

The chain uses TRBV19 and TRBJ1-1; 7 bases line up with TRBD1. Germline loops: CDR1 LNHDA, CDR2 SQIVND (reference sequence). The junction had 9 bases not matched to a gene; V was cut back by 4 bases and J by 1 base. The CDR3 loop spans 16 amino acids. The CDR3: CASSTSRGLKNTEAFF. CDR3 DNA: TGTGCCAGTAGTACATCGAGGGGGCTCAAGAACACTGAAGCTTTCTTT.

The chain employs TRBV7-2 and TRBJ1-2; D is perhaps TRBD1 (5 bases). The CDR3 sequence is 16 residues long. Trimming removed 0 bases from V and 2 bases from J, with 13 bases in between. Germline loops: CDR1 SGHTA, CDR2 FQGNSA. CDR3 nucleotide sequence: TGTGCCAGCAGCTTAGCAATAGGGGCAGGGAACTATGGCTACACCTTC. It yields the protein CASSLAIGAGNYGYTF.

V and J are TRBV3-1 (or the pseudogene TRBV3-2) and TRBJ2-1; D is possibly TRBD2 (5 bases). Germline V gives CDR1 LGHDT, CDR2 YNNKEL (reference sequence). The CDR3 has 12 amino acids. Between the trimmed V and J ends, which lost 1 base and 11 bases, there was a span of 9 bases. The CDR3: CASSQADLQQFF. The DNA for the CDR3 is TGTGCCAGCAGCCAAGCGGACTTGCAGCAGTTCTTC.

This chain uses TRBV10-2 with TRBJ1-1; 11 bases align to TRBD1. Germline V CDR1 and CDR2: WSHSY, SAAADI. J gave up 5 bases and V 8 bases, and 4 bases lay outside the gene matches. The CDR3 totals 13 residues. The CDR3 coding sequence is TGCGCCAGCGGAGGGACAGGGGGTACTGAAGCTTTCTTT. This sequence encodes CASGGTGGTEAFF.

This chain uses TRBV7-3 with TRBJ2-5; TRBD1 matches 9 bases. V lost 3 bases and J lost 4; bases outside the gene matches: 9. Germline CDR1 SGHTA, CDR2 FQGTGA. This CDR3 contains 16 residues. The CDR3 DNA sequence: TGTGCCAGCAGCTTCTCCGGGACAGGGAGGCCAGAGACCCAGTACTTC. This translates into CASSFSGTGRPETQYF.

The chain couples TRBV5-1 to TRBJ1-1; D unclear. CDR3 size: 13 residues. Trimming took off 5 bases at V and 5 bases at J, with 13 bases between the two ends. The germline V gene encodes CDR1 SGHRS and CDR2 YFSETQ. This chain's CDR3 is CASRVEGGTEAFF. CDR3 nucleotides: TGCGCCAGCAGAGTGGAGGGAGGTACTGAAGCTTTCTTT.

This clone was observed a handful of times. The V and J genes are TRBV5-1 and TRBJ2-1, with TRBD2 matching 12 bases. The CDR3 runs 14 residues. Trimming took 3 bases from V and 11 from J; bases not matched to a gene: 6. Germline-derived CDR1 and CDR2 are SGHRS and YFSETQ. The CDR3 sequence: CASSSGLAGPKQFF. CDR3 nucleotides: TGCGCCAGCAGCTCGGGACTAGCGGGCCCGAAGCAGTTCTTC.